The 2 T cell receptor beta chains below all came from one sample that was sequenced in a study of cytomegalovirus exposure and HLA in healthy donors. Libraries were prepared by immunoSEQ multiplex PCR; TCRdb keeps only in-frame clonotypes and omits some of them. The sample comprises approximately 120,000 clones, 88% of which are singletons, and about 2% rests with the top ten. Sequences were obtained from PBMCs. These receptors came from a woman between 18 and 30 years old in good health and CMV-seronegative.

V gene TRBV27 combines with J gene TRBJ2-7, with a weak D call TRBD2 (6 bases). Germline CDR1 reads MNHEY; CDR2 reads SMNVEV (reference sequence). This CDR3 contains 15 residues. Trimming stripped 4 bases from V and 1 base from J, with 14 bases between. The CDR3 loop is CASSSGFGSSYEQYF. The DNA for the CDR3 is TGTGCCAGCAGTTCCGGGTTCGGGAGTTCCTACGAGCAGTACTTC.

The chain couples TRBV6-1 to TRBJ2-7, with 11 positions matching TRBD2. V lost 4 bases, J lost 5 bases, and 10 bases stayed unmatched. Per the germline V gene, CDR1 is MNHNS and CDR2 is SASEGT. The CDR3 runs 16 residues. The CDR3 bases are TGTGCCAGCAGTGTCCTCAAATCTAGCGGGAGGAACGAGCAGTACTTC. This sequence encodes CASSVLKSSGRNEQYF.